The 22 T cell receptor beta chains given below trace back to one sample, sequenced in a study of PD-1 blockade in mismatch repair-deficient tumors. Measured with immunoSEQ multiplex PCR; TCRdb has only the in-frame clones, and not every one. Of roughly 120,000 clones listed, around nine tenths are singletons. The source material was peripheral blood, sampled about 17 months after starting pembrolizumab. The receptor source for this set is an adult with mismatch repair-deficient cancer.

The chain has TRBV4-3 and TRBJ2-7, with TRBD1 as a possible D gene (7 bases). V was shortened by 4 bases and J by 4 bases, with 14 bases between the two germline ends. The CDR3 sequence is 14 residues long. Germline lookup yields CDR1 LGHNA and CDR2 YSLEER. This CDR3 reads CASSPNRGLYEQYF. The CDR3 DNA reads as TGCGCCAGCAGCCCTAACAGGGGACTGTACGAGCAGTACTTC.

V gene TRBV6-1 combines with J gene TRBJ2-3; 7 bases are a match to TRBD2. J was trimmed by 2 bases and V by 3 bases; bases with no gene match: 5. This CDR3 comprises 15 residues. Germline V CDR1 and CDR2: MNHNS, SASEGT. The chain's CDR3 is CASSEGLSYTDTQYF. In DNA, the CDR3 is TGTGCCAGCAGTGAGGGACTATCCTACACAGATACGCAGTATTTT.

This clone was counted a single time. The V gene is TRBV10-2, the J gene TRBJ2-7; D possibly corresponds to TRBD2 (5 bases). V dropped 7 bases and J dropped 1 base, with 17 bases sitting between them. Germline V lookup: CDR1 WSHSY, CDR2 SAAADI. The CDR3 length is 15 residues. The DNA of the CDR3 is TGCGCCAGCAAATACTCCGGCTCGGGATCCTACGAGCAGTACTTC. Amino acids: CASKYSGSGSYEQYF.

This chain links TRBV12-5 with TRBJ2-1; D is perhaps TRBD2 (7 bases). Per the germline V gene, CDR1 is LGHNT and CDR2 is FRNRAP. The CDR3 has 15 residues. Trimming removed 3 bases at V and 4 bases at J, with 13 bases between. CDR3 in amino acids: CASGLGGGRYNEQFF. The CDR3 DNA is TGTGCTAGTGGTTTAGGGGGGGGGAGGTACAATGAGCAGTTCTTC.

This chain connects TRBV6-4 to TRBJ2-7, with D tentatively TRBD1 or TRBD2 (5 bases each). Germline V gene lookup returns CDR1 MRHNA and CDR2 SNTAGT. The V end was cut by 10 bases, the J end by 3 bases, with 10 bases between. The CDR3 has 11 amino acids. The CDR3 nucleotides are TGTGCCAATGGGACGGGCTACGAGCAGTACTTC. Translating gives CANGTGYEQYF.

J is TRBJ2-1 and V is TRBV11-2, with a weak D call TRBD2 (6 bases). V lost 6 bases and J lost 0, with 18 bases in between. Germline values: CDR1 SGHAT, CDR2 FQNNGV. CDR3 length: 17 residues. In DNA form, the CDR3 reads TGTGCCAGCAGTCTCCGGGTCGGGAGTAGCTCCTACAATGAGCAGTTCTTC. Its translation: CASSLRVGSSSYNEQFF.

A few counts support this clone. The chain couples TRBV29-1 to TRBJ2-1; possible D gene TRBD1, 5 bases. The CDR3 has 15 amino acids. The V end was cut by 4 bases, the J end by 0 bases, with 13 bases between. Germline-derived CDR1 and CDR2 are SQVTM and ANQGSEA. This chain's CDR3 is CSVVLGTGSYNEQFF. The CDR3 nucleotides are TGCAGCGTTGTCTTGGGAACAGGCTCCTACAATGAGCAGTTCTTC.

This chain links TRBV6-5 with TRBJ2-7; D remains ambiguous. Trimming left V 0 bases short and J 2 bases short, with 5 bases between. CDR3 length: 13 amino acids. Germline lookup yields CDR1 MNHEY and CDR2 SVGAGI. CDR3 coding DNA: TGTGCCAGCAGTTACTCGAACACCTACGAGCAGTACTTC. Its protein product is CASSYSNTYEQYF.

The rearrangement joins TRBV13 to TRBJ2-2; D is perhaps TRBD1 (6 bases). V dropped 5 bases and J dropped 4 bases, with 14 bases sitting between them. CDR1 and CDR2 from the germline V gene are PRHDT and FYEKMQ (reference sequence). The CDR3 extends over 15 amino acids. CDR3 amino acids: CASSLEQGGTGELFF. The CDR3 DNA is TGTGCCAGCAGCCTCGAACAGGGCGGCACCGGGGAGCTGTTTTTT.

The rearrangement uses TRBV6-7 and TRBJ2-7; TRBD2 aligns across 7 bases. Being an ORF, TRBV6-7 has a function that is uncertain. There are 15 residues in the CDR3. V shed 7 bases and J 7 bases; nucleotides not matched to a gene: 16. The CDR3 sequence: CASTRSGTNLLEQYF. CDR3 nucleotides: TGTGCCAGCACCCGATCCGGGACTAATTTGTTGGAGCAGTACTTC.

This chain connects TRBV10-2 to TRBJ2-7; TRBD2 is a possible D gene (5 bases). Trimming removed 10 bases at V and 0 bases at J, with 13 bases between. The CDR3 runs to 13 residues. Germline CDR1 reads WSHSY; CDR2 reads SAAADI. CDR3 residues: CATSLGLSYEQYF. The CDR3 region has the DNA TGCGCCACCTCCCTAGGACTCTCCTACGAGCAGTACTTC.

J is TRBJ2-1 and V is TRBV5-1, with a tentative D call TRBD2 (5 bases). Germline V gene lookup returns CDR1 SGHRS and CDR2 YFSETQ. The CDR3 has 16 amino acids. V lost 2 bases, J lost 0 bases, and 12 bases lay in between. The CDR3 spells CASSFGGQSSYNEQFF. DNA for the CDR3: TGCGCCAGCAGCTTCGGCGGGCAGAGCTCCTACAATGAGCAGTTCTTC.

This clone has more than one count but fewer than ten. The chain links TRBV7-2 to TRBJ2-2; perhaps TRBD1 as D (6 bases). Germline V CDR1 and CDR2: SGHTA, FQGNSA. The length of the CDR3 is 14 residues. Trimming stripped 5 bases from V and 8 bases from J, with 15 bases between. The CDR3 DNA reads as TGTGCCAGCAGCGAGGTGGGGGCTACGGGGGAGCTGTTTTTT. It translates to CASSEVGATGELFF.

This rearrangement joins TRBV28 to TRBJ2-5, with D tentatively TRBD2 (6 bases). CDR1 MDHEN and CDR2 SYDVKM come from the germline V gene. Trimming took off 5 bases at V and 0 bases at J, with 16 bases between the two ends. CDR3 length: 16 residues. CDR3 sequence reads: CASSPTAREDQETQYF. In DNA form, the CDR3 reads TGTGCCAGCAGTCCTACGGCCAGGGAGGACCAAGAGACCCAGTACTTC. Combining the CDR3 with reference TRBV28 and TRBJ2-5 gives the whole variable domain DVKVTQSSRYLVKRTGEKVFLECVQDMDHENMFWYRQDPGLGLRLIYFSYDVKMKEKGDIPEGYSVSREKKERFSLILESASTNQTSMYLCASSPTAREDQETQYFGPGTRLLVL.

In nucleotides, the CDR3 is TGTGCCAGCAGTGCGGGACTTAGGAGCTCCTACGAGCAGTACTTC. Translating gives CASSAGLRSSYEQYF. The chain recombines TRBV7-9 with TRBJ2-7; D perhaps matches TRBD2 (6 bases). Trimming cost V 6 bases and J 0 bases, with 15 bases left between them. The CDR3 has 15 amino acids. Germline V gives CDR1 SEHNR, CDR2 FQNEAQ (reference sequence).

The chain carries TRBV7-8 and TRBJ2-1; 7 bases match TRBD2. The CDR3 is made up of 16 amino acids. The ends lost 5 bases at V and 2 bases at J; junction bases unmatched: 9. In germline, CDR1 is SGHVS, CDR2 FQNEAQ. The CDR3 region has the DNA TGTGCCAGCAGCACGACGACTAGCACAACCTACAATGAGCAGTTCTTC. It codes for CASSTTTSTTYNEQFF.

V usage is TRBV7-3 and J usage is TRBJ2-2; the D is unclear. V was pared by 5 bases and J by 4 bases, with 11 bases between. The CDR3 totals 14 residues. The V gene's germline CDR1 is SGHTA and CDR2 FQGTGA. The CDR3 DNA is TGTGCCAGCAGCCTCTATTTAGGCACCGGGGAGCTGTTTTTT. Translated: CASSLYLGTGELFF.

The chain links TRBV27 to TRBJ2-1; 8 bases map to TRBD2. Trimming removed 3 bases from V and 6 bases from J; junction bases left unmatched: 7. Germline-derived CDR1 and CDR2 are MNHEY and SMNVEV (reference sequence). CDR3 length equals 15 residues. The CDR3 region is CASSFGTSHVNEQFF. The CDR3 nucleotides are TGTGCCAGCAGTTTCGGGACTAGTCATGTCAATGAGCAGTTCTTC.

V usage is TRBV6-5 and J usage is TRBJ1-2; D possibly corresponds to TRBD1 (6 bases). Germline CDR1 and CDR2: MNHEY and SVGAGI. V shed 5 bases and J shed 4 bases, with 17 bases lying between them. CDR3 length: 15 residues. In DNA form, the CDR3 reads TGTGCCAGCAGTGCCTCTTCGACAGGCGCCTATGGCTACACCTTC. Residues: CASSASSTGAYGYTF.

The rearrangement uses TRBV5-1 and TRBJ1-3; weak D call: TRBD1 (5 bases). V gave up 0 bases and J gave up 0 bases, with 13 bases separating them. The V gene's germline CDR1 is SGHRS and CDR2 YFSETQ. This CDR3 spans 17 amino acids. The CDR3 DNA follows: TGCGCCAGCAGCTTGGGTGGGACCGGCTACTCTGGAAACACCATATATTTT. Translating it yields CASSLGGTGYSGNTIYF. Filled out from reference TRBV5-1 and TRBJ1-3, the complete variable domain reads KAGVTQTPRYLIKTRGQQVTLSCSPISGHRSVSWYQQTPGQGLQFLFEYFSETQRNKGNFPGRFSGRQFSNSRSEMNVSTLELGDSALYLCASSLGGTGYSGNTIYFGEGSWLTVV.

The gene calls are TRBV6-1 and TRBJ2-2, with D maybe TRBD1 (5 bases). V dropped 6 bases and J dropped 3 bases, with 14 bases sitting between them. CDR3 length equals 15 residues. CDR1 is MNHNS and CDR2 is SASEGT in the germline V gene. This chain's CDR3 is CASSYRRADTGELFF. The CDR3 DNA follows: TGTGCCAGCAGCTACCGCAGGGCGGACACCGGGGAGCTGTTTTTT.

The chain combines TRBV29-1 with TRBJ2-7, with D unresolved. This CDR3 is built from 15 residues. Germline CDR1 reads SQVTM; CDR2 reads ANQGSEA. The V and J ends lost 4 bases and 2 bases respectively, with 18 bases between them. The CDR3 protein is CSVVLAGRLTYEQYF. Here the CDR3 DNA reads TGCAGCGTTGTTCTCGCAGGCCGATTGACCTACGAGCAGTACTTC.